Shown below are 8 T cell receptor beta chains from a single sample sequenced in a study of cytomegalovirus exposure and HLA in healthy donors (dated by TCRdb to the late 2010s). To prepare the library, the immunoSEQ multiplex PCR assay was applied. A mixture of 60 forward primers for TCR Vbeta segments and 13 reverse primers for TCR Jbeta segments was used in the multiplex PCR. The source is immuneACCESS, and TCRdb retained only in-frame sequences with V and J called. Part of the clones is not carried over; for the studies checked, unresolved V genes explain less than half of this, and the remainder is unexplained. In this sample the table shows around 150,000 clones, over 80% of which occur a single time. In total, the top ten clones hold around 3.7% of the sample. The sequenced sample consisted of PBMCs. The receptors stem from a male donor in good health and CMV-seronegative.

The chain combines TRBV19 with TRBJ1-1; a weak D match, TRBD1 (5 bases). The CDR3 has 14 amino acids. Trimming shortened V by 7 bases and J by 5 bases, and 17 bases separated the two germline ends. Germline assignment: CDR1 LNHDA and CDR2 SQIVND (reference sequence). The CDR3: CASTSPRGRTEAFF. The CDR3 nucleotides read TGTGCCAGTACTTCCCCCCGGGGGAGGACTGAAGCTTTCTTT.

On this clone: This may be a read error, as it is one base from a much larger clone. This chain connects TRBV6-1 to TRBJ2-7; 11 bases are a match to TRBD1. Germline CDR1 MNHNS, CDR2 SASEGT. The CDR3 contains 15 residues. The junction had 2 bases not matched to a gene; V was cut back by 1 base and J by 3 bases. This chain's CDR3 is CASSEEGTGGYEQYF. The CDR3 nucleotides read TGTGCCAGCAGTGAAGAGGGGACAGGGGGCTACGAGCAGTACTTC.

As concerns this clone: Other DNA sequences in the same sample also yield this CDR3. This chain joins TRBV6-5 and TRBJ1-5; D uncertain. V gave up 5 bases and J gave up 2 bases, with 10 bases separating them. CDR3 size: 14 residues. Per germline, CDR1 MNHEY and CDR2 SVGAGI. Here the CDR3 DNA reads TGTGCCAGCAGTGGCAGCGGGCGCAATCAGCCCCAGCATTTT. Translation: CASSGSGRNQPQHF.

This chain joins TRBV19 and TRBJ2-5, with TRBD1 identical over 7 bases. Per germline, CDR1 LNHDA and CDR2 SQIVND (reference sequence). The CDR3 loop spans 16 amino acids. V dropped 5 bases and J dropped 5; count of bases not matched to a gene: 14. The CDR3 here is CASSPGQTTLGETQYF. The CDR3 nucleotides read TGTGCCAGTAGTCCGGGACAGACTACCCTTGGGGAGACCCAGTACTTC.

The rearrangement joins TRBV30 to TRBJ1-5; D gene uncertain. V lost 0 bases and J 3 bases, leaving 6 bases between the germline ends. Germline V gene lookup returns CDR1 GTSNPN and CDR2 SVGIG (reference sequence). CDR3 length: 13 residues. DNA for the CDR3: TGTGCCTGGAGTGTAGACTTCAATCAGCCCCAGCATTTT. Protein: CAWSVDFNQPQHF.

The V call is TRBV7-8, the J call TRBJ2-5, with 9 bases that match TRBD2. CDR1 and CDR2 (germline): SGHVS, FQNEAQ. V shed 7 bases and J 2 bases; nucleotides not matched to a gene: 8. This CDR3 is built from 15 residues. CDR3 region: CASTLAGTPQETQYF. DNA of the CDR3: TGTGCCAGCACTCTAGCGGGAACCCCACAAGAGACCCAGTACTTC.

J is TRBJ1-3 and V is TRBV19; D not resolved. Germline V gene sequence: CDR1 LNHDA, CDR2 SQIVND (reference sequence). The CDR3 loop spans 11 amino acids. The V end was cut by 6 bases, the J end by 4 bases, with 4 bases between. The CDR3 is CASRAGNTIYF. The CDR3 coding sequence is TGTGCCAGTAGAGCCGGAAACACCATATATTTT.

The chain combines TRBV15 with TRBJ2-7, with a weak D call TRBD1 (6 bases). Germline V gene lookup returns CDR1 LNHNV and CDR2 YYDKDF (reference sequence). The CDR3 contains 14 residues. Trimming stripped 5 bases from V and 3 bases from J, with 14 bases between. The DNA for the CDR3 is TGTGCCACCAGCCCCCCGGCAGGGGTCTACGAGCAGTACTTC. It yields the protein CATSPPAGVYEQYF.